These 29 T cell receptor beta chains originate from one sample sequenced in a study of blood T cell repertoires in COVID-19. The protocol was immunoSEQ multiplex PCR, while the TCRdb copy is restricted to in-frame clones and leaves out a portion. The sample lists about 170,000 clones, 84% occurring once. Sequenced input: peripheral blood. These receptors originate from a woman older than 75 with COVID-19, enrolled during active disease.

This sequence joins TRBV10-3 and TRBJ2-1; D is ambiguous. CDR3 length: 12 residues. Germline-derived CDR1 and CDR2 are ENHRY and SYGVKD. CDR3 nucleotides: TGTGCATCGTATGTTTCCTACAATGAGCAGTTCTTC. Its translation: CASYVSYNEQFF.

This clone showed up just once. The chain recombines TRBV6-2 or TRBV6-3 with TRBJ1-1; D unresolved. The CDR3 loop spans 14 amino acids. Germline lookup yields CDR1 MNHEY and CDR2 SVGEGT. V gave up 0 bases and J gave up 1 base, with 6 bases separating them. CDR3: CASSYSAWNTEAFF. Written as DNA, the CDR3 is TGTGCCAGCAGTTACTCAGCTTGGAACACTGAAGCTTTCTTT.

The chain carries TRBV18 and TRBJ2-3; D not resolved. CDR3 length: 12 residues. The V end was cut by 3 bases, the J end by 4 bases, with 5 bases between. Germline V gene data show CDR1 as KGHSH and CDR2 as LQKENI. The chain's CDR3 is CASSPAADTQYF. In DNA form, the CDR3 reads TGTGCCAGCTCACCGGCGGCAGATACGCAGTATTTT.

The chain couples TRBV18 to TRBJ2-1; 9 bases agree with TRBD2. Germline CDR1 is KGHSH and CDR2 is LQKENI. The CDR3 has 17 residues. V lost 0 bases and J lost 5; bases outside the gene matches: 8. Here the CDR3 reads CASSPPMRLAVNNEQFF. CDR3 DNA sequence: TGTGCCAGCTCACCACCGATGAGACTAGCGGTCAACAATGAGCAGTTCTTC. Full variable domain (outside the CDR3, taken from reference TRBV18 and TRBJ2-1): NAGVMQNPRHLVRRRGQEARLRCSPMKGHSHVYWYRQLPEEGLKFMVYLQKENIIDESGMPKERFSAEFPKEGPSILRIQQVVRGDSAAYFCASSPPMRLAVNNEQFFGPGTRLTVL.

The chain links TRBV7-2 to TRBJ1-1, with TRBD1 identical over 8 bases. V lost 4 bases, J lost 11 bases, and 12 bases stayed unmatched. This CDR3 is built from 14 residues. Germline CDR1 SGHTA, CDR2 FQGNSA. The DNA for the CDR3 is TGTGCCAGCAGCTCCCAGGGGCCGGACAGGGCTGCTTTCTTT. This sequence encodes CASSSQGPDRAAFF.

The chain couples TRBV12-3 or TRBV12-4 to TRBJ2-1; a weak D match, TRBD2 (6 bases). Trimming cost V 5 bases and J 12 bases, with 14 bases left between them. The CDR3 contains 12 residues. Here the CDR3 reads CASSPVGGRQFF. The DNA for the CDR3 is TGTGCCAGCAGTCCCGTAGGAGGGAGGCAGTTCTTC.

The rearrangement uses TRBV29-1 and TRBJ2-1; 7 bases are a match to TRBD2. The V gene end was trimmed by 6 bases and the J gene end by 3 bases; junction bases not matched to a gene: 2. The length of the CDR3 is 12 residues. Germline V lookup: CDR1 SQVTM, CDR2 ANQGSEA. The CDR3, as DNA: TGCAGCGTCCGGGACTACTACAATGAGCAGTTCTTC. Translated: CSVRDYYNEQFF.

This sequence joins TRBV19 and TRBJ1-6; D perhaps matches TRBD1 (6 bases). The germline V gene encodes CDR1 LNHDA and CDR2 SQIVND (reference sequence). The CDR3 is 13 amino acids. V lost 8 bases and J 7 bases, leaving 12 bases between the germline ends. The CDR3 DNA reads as TGTGCCAGTGAGGGCCAGGGGAATTCACCCCTCCACTTT. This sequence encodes CASEGQGNSPLHF.

The CDR3 region has the DNA TGTGCCAGCTCACCACGCCCGGGGCAGGGGCCCTATGGCTACACCTTC. This sequence encodes CASSPRPGQGPYGYTF. The V call is TRBV18, the J call TRBJ1-2; D perhaps matches TRBD1 (6 bases). With 1 base removed from V and 4 bases from J, the gap between germline ends came to 16 bases. The CDR3 loop spans 16 amino acids. CDR1 and CDR2 (germline): KGHSH, LQKENI.

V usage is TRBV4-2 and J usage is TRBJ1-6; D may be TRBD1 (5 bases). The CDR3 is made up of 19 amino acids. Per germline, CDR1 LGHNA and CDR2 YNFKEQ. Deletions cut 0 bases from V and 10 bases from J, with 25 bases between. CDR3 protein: CASSQDATQLVGYRSPLHF. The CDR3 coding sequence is TGTGCCAGCAGCCAAGATGCAACCCAACTCGTAGGGTACAGGTCACCCCTCCACTTT.

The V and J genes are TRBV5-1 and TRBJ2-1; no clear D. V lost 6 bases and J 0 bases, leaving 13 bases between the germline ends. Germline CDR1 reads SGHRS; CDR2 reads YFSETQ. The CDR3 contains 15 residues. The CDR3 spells CASTTFESSYNEQFF. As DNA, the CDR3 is TGCGCCAGCACCACTTTCGAGAGCTCCTACAATGAGCAGTTCTTC.

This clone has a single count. The CDR3 loop is CASSSSSASSYNEQFF. CDR3 sequence (DNA): TGTGCCAGCAGCTCATCTAGCGCCAGCTCCTACAATGAGCAGTTCTTC. The J gene is TRBJ2-1, the V gene TRBV5-4, with D perhaps TRBD2 (6 bases). Per the germline V gene, CDR1 is SGHNT and CDR2 is YYREEE (reference sequence). V was pared by 3 bases and J by 0 bases, with 13 bases between. This CDR3 contains 16 residues. The full variable domain, with the rest looked up from reference TRBV5-4 and TRBJ2-1, is ETGVTQSPTHLIKTRGQQVTLRCSSQSGHNTVSWYQQALGQGPQFIFQYYREEENGRGNFPPRFSGLQFPNYSSELNVNALELDDSALYLCASSSSSASSYNEQFFGPGTRLTVL.

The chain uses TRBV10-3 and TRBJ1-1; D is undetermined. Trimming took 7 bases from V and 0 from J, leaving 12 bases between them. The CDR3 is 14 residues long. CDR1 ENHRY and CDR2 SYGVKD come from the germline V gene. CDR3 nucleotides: TGTGCCATCACCTCAAACGGGTTGAACACTGAAGCTTTCTTT. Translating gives CAITSNGLNTEAFF.

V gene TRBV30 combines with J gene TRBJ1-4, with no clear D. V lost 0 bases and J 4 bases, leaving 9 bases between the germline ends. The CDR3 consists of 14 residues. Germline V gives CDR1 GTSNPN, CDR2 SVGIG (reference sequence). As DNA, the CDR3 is TGTGCCTGGAGTGTTTCAGGTTATAATGAAAAACTGTTTTTT. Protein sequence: CAWSVSGYNEKLFF.

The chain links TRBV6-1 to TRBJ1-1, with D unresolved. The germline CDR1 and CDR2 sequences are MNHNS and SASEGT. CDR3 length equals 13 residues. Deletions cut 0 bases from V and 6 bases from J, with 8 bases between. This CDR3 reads CASSEAMASEAFF. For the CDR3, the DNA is TGTGCCAGCAGTGAAGCAATGGCCTCTGAAGCTTTCTTT.

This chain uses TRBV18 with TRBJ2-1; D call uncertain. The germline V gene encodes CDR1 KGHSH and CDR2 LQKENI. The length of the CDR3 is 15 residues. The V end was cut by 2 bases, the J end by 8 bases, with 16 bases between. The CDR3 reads CASSPRRPSHDEQFF. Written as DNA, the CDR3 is TGTGCCAGCTCACCAAGGAGACCAAGTCACGATGAGCAGTTCTTC.

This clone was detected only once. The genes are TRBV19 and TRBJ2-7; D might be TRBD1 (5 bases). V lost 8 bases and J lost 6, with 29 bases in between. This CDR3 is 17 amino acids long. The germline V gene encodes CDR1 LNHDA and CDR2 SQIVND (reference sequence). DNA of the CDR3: TGTGCCAGTGCGGCCAGTAGGCTGGCAGGGCAAACTACCGAGCAGTACTTC. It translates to CASAASRLAGQTTEQYF.

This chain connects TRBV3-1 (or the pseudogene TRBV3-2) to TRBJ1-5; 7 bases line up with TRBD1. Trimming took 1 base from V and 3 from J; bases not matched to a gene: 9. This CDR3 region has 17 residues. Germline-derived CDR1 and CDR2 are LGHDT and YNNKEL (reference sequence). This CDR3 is CASSQGPDRVNNQPQHF. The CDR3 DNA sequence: TGTGCCAGCAGCCAAGGACCCGACAGGGTAAACAATCAGCCCCAGCATTTT.

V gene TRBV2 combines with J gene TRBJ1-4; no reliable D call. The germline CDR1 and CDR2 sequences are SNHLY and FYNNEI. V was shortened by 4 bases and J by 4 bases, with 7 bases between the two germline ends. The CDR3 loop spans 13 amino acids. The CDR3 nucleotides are TGTGCCAGCAGTGGTCCAGATAATGAAAAACTGTTTTTT. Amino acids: CASSGPDNEKLFF.

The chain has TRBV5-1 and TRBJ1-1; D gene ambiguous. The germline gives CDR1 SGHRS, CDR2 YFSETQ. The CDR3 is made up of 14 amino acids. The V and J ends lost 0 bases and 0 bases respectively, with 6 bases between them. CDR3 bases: TGCGCCAGCAGCTTGGGAGGGTTGAACACTGAAGCTTTCTTT. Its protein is CASSLGGLNTEAFF.

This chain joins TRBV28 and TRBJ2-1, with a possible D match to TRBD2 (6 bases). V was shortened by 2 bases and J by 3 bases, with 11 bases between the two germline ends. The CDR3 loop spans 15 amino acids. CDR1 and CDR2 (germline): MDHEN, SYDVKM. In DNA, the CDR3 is TGTGCCAGCAGTTTAAGAGTAGCGGTCTACAATGAGCAGTTCTTC. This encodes CASSLRVAVYNEQFF. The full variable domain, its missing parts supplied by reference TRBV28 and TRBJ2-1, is DVKVTQSSRYLVKRTGEKVFLECVQDMDHENMFWYRQDPGLGLRLIYFSYDVKMKEKGDIPEGYSVSREKKERFSLILESASTNQTSMYLCASSLRVAVYNEQFFGPGTRLTVL.

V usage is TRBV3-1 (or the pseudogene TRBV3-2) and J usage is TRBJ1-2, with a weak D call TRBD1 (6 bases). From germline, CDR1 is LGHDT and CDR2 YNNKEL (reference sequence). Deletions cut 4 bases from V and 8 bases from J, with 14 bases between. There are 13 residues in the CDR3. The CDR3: CASSPGTLMGYTF. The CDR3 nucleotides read TGTGCCAGCAGCCCCGGGACACTTATGGGCTACACCTTC.

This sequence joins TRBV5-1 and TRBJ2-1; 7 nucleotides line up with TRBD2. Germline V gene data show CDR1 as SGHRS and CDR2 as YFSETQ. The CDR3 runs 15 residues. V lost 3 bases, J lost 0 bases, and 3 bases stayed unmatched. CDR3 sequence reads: CASSSKRDSYNEQFF. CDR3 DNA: TGCGCCAGCAGCTCTAAGCGGGACTCCTACAATGAGCAGTTCTTC. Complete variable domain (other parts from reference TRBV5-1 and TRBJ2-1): KAGVTQTPRYLIKTRGQQVTLSCSPISGHRSVSWYQQTPGQGLQFLFEYFSETQRNKGNFPGRFSGRQFSNSRSEMNVSTLELGDSALYLCASSSKRDSYNEQFFGPGTRLTVL.

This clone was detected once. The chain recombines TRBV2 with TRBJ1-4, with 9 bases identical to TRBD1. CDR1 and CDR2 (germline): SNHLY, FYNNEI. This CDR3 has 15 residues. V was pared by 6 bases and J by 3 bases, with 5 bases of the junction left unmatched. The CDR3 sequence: CASRGQGLPNEKLFF. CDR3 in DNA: TGTGCCAGCAGGGGACAGGGTCTTCCTAATGAAAAACTGTTTTTT.

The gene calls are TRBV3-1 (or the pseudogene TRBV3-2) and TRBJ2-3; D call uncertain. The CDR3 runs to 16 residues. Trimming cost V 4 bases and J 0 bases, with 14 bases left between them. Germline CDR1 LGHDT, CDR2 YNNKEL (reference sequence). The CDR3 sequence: CASSRRASRSTDTQYF. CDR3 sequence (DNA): TGTGCCAGCAGCCGGAGAGCGTCTCGCAGCACAGATACGCAGTATTTT.

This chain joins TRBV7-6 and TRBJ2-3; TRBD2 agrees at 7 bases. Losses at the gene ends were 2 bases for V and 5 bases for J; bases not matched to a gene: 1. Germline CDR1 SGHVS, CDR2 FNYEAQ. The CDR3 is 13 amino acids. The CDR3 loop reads CASSLTGGDTQYF. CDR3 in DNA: TGTGCCAGCAGCTTAACGGGGGGAGATACGCAGTATTTT.

This chain's CDR3 is CASAGLTGYSEKLFF. The CDR3 DNA is TGTGCCAGCGCTGGTCTGACAGGGTATAGTGAAAAACTGTTTTTT. The V and J genes are TRBV27 and TRBJ1-4, with 7 bases matching TRBD1. CDR1 MNHEY and CDR2 SMNVEV come from the germline V gene (reference sequence). The CDR3 has 15 residues. With 8 bases clipped from V and 7 bases from J, the junction kept 13 bases outside the gene matches.

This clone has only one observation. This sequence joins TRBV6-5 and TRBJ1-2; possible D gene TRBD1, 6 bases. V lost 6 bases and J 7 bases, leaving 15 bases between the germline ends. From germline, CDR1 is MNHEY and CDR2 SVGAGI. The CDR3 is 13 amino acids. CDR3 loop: CASSRDIISGYTF. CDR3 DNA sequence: TGTGCCAGCAGCCGGGACATAATCTCTGGCTACACCTTC.

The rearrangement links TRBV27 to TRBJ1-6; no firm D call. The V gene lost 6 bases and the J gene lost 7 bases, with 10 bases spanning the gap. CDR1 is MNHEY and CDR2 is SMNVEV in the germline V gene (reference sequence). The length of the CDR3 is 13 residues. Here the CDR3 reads CASRSNRNSPLHF. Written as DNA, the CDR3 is TGTGCCAGCAGATCTAACAGAAATTCACCCCTCCACTTT.